This T cell receptor beta chain was obtained from a study of blood T cell repertoires in COVID-19. Study summary: Sites in the United States, Italy and Spain provided acute and convalescent COVID-19 samples. Nucleic acid was either cDNA or gDNA, and it came from T cells, B-cell-depleted T cells, or PBMCs.

Per the germline V gene, CDR1 is MRHNA and CDR2 is SNTAGT. Losses at the gene ends were 2 bases for V and 2 bases for J; bases not matched to a gene: 4. The CDR3 sequence is 15 residues long. Original methodology: By means of reference gene primer amplification, nucleated cell counts were estimated. The assay was immunoSEQ multiplex PCR, and TCRdb's table has in-frame clones only and misses some. V and J calls and clone size are copied from that table; D and trimming were computed from the DNA. The sample lists about 480,000 clones, roughly 91% occurring once. This TCR came from a woman aged 25 to 39 with acute or convalescent COVID-19. Sequenced input: peripheral blood. The chain is built from TRBV6-4 and TRBJ2-3; the match to TRBD2 covers 7 bases. In nucleotides, the CDR3 is TGTGCCAGCAGTGACGGGAGCGGGGTCACAGATACGCAGTATTTT. Amino acid sequence: CASSDGSGVTDTQYF.